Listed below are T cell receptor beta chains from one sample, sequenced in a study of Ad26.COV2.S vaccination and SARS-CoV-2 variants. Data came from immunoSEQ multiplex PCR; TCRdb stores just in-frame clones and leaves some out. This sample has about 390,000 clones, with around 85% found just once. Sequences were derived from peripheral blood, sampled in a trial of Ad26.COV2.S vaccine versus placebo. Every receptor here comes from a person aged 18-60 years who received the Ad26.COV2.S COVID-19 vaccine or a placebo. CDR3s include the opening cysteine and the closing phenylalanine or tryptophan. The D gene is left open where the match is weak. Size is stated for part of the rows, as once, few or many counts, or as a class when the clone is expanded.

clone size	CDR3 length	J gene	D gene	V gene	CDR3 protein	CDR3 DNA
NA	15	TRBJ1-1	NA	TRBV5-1	CASSLLVQGGTEAFF	TGCGCCAGCAGCTTGCTTGTACAGGGAGGCACTGAAGCTTTCTTT
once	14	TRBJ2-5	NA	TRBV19	CASSITGTRETQYF	TGTGCCAGTAGTATCACGGGGACGAGGGAGACCCAGTACTTC
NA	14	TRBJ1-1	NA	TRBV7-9	CASSPHPQDTEAFF	TGTGCCAGCAGCCCCCACCCTCAGGACACTGAAGCTTTCTTT
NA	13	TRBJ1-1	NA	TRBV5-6	CASSSLENTEAFF	TGTGCCAGCAGCTCCTTAGAGAACACTGAAGCTTTCTTT
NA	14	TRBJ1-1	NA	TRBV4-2	CASSQQGVGTEAFF	TGTGCCAGCAGCCAACAGGGTGTGGGGACTGAAGCTTTCTTT
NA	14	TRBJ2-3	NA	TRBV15	CATSRDHPSDTQYF	TGTGCCACCAGCAGAGATCACCCGTCAGATACGCAGTATTTT
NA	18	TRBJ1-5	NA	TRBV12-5	CASGLVGSGPLSNQPQHF	TGTGCTAGTGGTTTGGTAGGCTCTGGGCCCCTGAGCAATCAGCCCCAGCATTTT
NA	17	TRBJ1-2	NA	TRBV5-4	CASTLGAGSLSGNGYTF	TGTGCCAGCACCCTGGGGGCAGGGAGTTTAAGTGGGAATGGCTACACCTTC
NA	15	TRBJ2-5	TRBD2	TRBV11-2	CASSQGTSGQETQYF	TGTGCCAGCAGCCAGGGGACTAGCGGACAAGAGACCCAGTACTTC
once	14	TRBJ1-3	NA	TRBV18	CASSAGVSGNTIYF	TGTGCCAGCTCTGCCGGGGTCTCTGGAAACACCATATATTTT
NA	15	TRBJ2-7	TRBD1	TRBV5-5	CASSLEAGGSYEQYF	TGTGCCAGCAGCTTGGAGGCAGGGGGATCCTACGAGCAGTACTTC
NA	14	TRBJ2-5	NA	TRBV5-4	CASSPVRNPETQYF	TGTGCCAGCAGCCCCGTGAGAAACCCAGAGACCCAGTACTTC
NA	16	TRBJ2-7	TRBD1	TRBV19	CASSTPGGPHPYEQYF	TGTGCCAGTAGTACCCCAGGGGGACCCCACCCTTACGAGCAGTACTTC
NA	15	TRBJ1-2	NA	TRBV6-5	CASSTAMSFNYGYTF	TGTGCCAGCAGCACAGCGATGAGCTTTAACTATGGCTACACCTTC
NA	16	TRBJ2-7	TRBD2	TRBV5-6	CASSNSPGLAGYEQYF	TGTGCCAGCAGCAACTCCCCGGGACTAGCGGGCTACGAGCAGTACTTC
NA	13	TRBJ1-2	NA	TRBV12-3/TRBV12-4	CASSFDGSHGYTF	TGTGCCAGCAGTTTTGATGGTTCACATGGCTACACCTTC
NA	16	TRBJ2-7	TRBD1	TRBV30	CAWSAEDRGDPYEQYF	TGTGCCTGGAGTGCCGAGGACAGGGGCGACCCCTACGAGCAGTACTTC
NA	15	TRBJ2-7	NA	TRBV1	CTSSPNRGQKSGQYF	TGCACCAGCAGCCCAAACAGGGGACAGAAATCAGGGCAGTACTTC
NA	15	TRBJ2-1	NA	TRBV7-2	CASSLYQNSYNEQFF	TGTGCCAGCAGCTTGTATCAAAACTCCTACAATGAGCAGTTCTTC
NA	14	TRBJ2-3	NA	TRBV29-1	CSVVGAFSTDTQYF	TGCAGCGTTGTGGGGGCCTTTAGCACAGATACGCAGTATTTT
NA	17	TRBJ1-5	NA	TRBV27	CASSLRQRGAGNQPQHF	TGTGCCAGCAGTTTGAGACAGCGGGGGGCAGGCAATCAGCCCCAGCATTTT
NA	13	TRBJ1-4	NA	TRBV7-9	CASSKGSNEKLFF	TGTGCCAGCAGCAAGGGGTCGAATGAAAAACTGTTTTTT
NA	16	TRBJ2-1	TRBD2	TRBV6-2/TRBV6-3	CASSYSGSGGAYEQFF	TGTGCCAGCAGTTACTCTGGTAGCGGGGGGGCTTATGAGCAGTTCTTC
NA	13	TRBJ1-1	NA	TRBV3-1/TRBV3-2	CASSQEGRTEAFF	TGTGCCAGCAGCCAAGAAGGCAGGACTGAAGCTTTCTTT
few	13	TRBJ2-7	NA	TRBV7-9	CASSLGQDYEQYF	TGTGCCAGCAGCTTAGGACAAGACTACGAGCAGTACTTC
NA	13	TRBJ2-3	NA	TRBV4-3	CASSQTGDDTQYF	TGCGCCAGCAGCCAGACGGGGGACGATACGCAGTATTTT
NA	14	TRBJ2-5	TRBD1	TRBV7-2	CASSLAGQQETQYF	TGTGCCAGCAGCTTAGCGGGACAGCAAGAGACCCAGTACTTC
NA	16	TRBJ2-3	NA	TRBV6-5	CASSYHTSFGTDTQYF	TGTGCCAGCAGTTATCATACTAGCTTTGGCACAGATACGCAGTATTTT
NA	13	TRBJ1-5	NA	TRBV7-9	CASSWWENQPQHF	TGTGCCAGCAGCTGGTGGGAGAATCAGCCCCAGCATTTT
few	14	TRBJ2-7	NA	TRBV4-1	CASSQESGLDEQYF	TGCGCCAGCAGCCAGGAATCAGGGTTGGACGAGCAGTACTTC
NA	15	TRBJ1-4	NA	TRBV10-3	CAISESDLPQGKLFF	TGTGCCATCAGTGAGTCGGACCTCCCCCAGGGCAAACTGTTTTTT
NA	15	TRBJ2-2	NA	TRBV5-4	CASSPVTSNTGELFF	TGTGCCAGCAGCCCCGTAACATCGAACACCGGGGAGCTGTTTTTT
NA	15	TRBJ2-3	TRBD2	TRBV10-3	CAIMGLAGGTDTQYF	TGTGCCATCATGGGGCTAGCGGGGGGGACAGATACGCAGTATTTT
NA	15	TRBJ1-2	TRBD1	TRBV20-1	CSASHGQGANYGYTF	TGCAGTGCTAGTCACGGACAGGGGGCAAACTATGGCTACACCTTC
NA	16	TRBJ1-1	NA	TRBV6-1	CASSKGQRLMNTEAFF	TGTGCCAGCAGTAAAGGACAGAGGCTAATGAACACTGAAGCTTTCTTT
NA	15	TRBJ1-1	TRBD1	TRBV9	CASSVDPQGATEAFF	TGTGCCAGCAGCGTTGACCCTCAGGGGGCCACTGAAGCTTTCTTT
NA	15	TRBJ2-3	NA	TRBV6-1	CASSERWTAQDTQYF	TGTGCCAGCAGTGAACGTTGGACAGCACAAGATACGCAGTATTTT
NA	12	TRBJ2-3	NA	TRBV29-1	CSARQGTDTQYF	TGCAGCGCTAGACAGGGCACAGATACGCAGTATTTT
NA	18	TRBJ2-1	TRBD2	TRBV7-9	CASSPRGPLAGGPNEQFF	TGTGCCAGCAGCCCCCGGGGCCCGTTAGCGGGGGGGCCCAATGAGCAGTTCTTC
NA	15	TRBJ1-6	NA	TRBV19	CASNNREGNSTPLHF	TGTGCCAGTAACAACCGAGAGGGGAACAGCACACCCCTCCACTTT
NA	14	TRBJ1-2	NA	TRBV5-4	CASSFTGRHYGYTF	TGTGCCAGCAGCTTTACAGGGCGCCATTATGGCTACACCTTC
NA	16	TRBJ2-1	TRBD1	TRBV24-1	CATSDSGTGHPNEQFF	TGTGCCACCAGTGACTCCGGGACAGGTCACCCCAATGAGCAGTTCTTC
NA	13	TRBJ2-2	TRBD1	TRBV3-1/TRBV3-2	CASSQDQQGLLFF	TGTGCCAGCAGCCAAGATCAACAGGGGCTGCTGTTTTTT
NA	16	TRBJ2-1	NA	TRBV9	CASSPRTKGAYNEQFF	TGTGCCAGCAGCCCTCGGACAAAAGGGGCCTACAATGAGCAGTTCTTC
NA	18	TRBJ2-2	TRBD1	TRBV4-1	CASSQEGLGQMNTGELFF	TGCGCCAGCAGCCAAGAAGGGCTGGGACAGATGAACACCGGGGAGCTGTTTTTT
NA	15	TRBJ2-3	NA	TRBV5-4	CASSPSGGSTDTQYF	TGTGCCAGCAGCCCGTCGGGCGGGAGCACAGATACGCAGTATTTT
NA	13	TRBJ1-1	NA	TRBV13	CASSLEGRTEAFF	TGTGCCAGCAGCTTGGAGGGAAGGACTGAAGCTTTCTTT
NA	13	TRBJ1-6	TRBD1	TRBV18	CASSRDRDQPLHF	TGTGCCAGCTCCCGGGACAGGGACCAACCCCTCCACTTT
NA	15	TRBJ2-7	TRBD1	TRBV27	CASSLGRGFLYEQYF	TGTGCCAGCAGTTTAGGCAGGGGGTTTCTCTACGAGCAGTACTTC
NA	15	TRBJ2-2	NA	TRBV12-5	CASGGGEVGTGELFF	TGTGCTAGTGGTGGCGGTGAGGTGGGGACCGGGGAGCTGTTTTTT
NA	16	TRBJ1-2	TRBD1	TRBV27	CASTADREGFIYGYTF	TGTGCCAGCACCGCGGACAGGGAGGGCTTCATCTATGGCTACACCTTC
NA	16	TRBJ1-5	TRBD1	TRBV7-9	CASSAGQGGYNQPQHF	TGTGCCAGCAGCGCGGGACAGGGCGGTTACAATCAGCCCCAGCATTTT